This T cell receptor beta chain was sequenced during a study of CD8 T cells in Susac syndrome. A word on this clonotype: Its antigen is not known.

Reverse transcription of roughly 0.5 to 1 ug RNA used random hexamers. The authors amplified TCR beta CDR3 across 54 Vbeta and 13 Jbeta using immunoSEQ multiplex PCR. TCRdb reanalysed the immunoSEQ multiplex PCR reads using MiXCR and keeps one entry per CDR3 protein. The table lists 100,000 to 150,000 distinct CDR3 sequences, about 94% of them singletons. CD8+ and CD4+ T cells circulating in blood were sequenced for TCR beta. Negative isolation was applied to CD8+ and CD4+ T cells, and FACS enrichment was applied to TEMRA cells. Trimming shortened V by 2 bases and J by 3 bases, and 8 bases separated the two germline ends. The germline V gene has CDR1 KGHSH and CDR2 LQKENI. This CDR3 spans 13 amino acids. Study results and caveats: Acknowledgment was made by the study that its TCR sequencing and HLA analysis involved a relatively small number of individuals.

The receptor comes from a human donor in good health. This sequence joins TRBV18 and TRBJ2-7; weak D call: TRBD2 (6 bases). Source material: CD4+ T cells from PBMCs. This CDR3 is CASSPGGGYEQYF. The CDR3 coding sequence is TGTGCCAGCTCACCAGGGGGAGGCTACGAGCAGTACTTC.